Presented here are 10 T cell receptor beta chains from one specimen sequenced in a study of T cell repertoires in cytomegalovirus infection. TCRdb redid the calling of the reads with MiXCR, one entry per CDR3 protein. Among 200,000 or so distinct CDR3 sequences listed, about 21% were seen once. Input material: PBMCs. The receptor source for this set is a human donor in good health (CMV status not recorded). Some clones in this sample may be carry-over from other donors' samples.

The rearrangement links TRBV7-3 to TRBJ2-5; perhaps TRBD1 as D (5 bases). The CDR3 extends over 14 amino acids. The V and J ends lost 5 bases and 4 bases respectively, with 14 bases between them. The germline CDR1 and CDR2 sequences are SGHTA and FQGTGA. The CDR3 loop is CASSPTQGGETQYF. The CDR3 DNA reads as TGTGCCAGCAGCCCCACCCAGGGTGGAGAGACCCAGTACTTC.

This clonotype occurred many times. The J gene is TRBJ2-7, the V gene TRBV7-2, with no clear D. Trimming cost V 3 bases and J 1 base, with 10 bases left between them. The CDR3 extends over 14 amino acids. In germline, CDR1 is SGHTA, CDR2 FQGNSA. The CDR3 DNA sequence: TGTGCCAGCAGCTTCGGTGCCGCGTCCTACGAGCAGTACTTC. Amino acids: CASSFGAASYEQYF.

This clonotype was seen repeatedly, ten times or more. V and J are TRBV6-5 and TRBJ2-3; perhaps TRBD2 as D (6 bases). Trimming removed 2 bases at V and 14 bases at J, with 17 bases between. This CDR3 has 13 residues. Germline assignment: CDR1 MNHEY and CDR2 SVGAGI. The CDR3: CASSYQASANPYF. The DNA of the CDR3 is TGTGCCAGCAGTTACCAGGCTAGCGCCAATCCGTATTTT.

Ten or more counts support this clonotype. The J gene is TRBJ1-2, the V gene TRBV4-1, with D perhaps matching TRBD1 (6 bases). Germline V gives CDR1 MGHRA, CDR2 YSYEKL. V was cut by 0 bases and J by 7 bases, with 9 bases left in between. The CDR3 has 13 residues. The CDR3 here is CASSQERTAGYTF. CDR3 bases: TGCGCCAGCAGCCAAGAAAGGACAGCTGGCTACACCTTC.

The chain carries TRBV29-1 and TRBJ2-7; 7 bases are a match to TRBD1. V was pared by 4 bases and J by 6 bases, with 9 bases of the junction left unmatched. CDR1 and CDR2 (germline): SQVTM, ANQGSEA. The CDR3 loop spans 13 amino acids. The CDR3, as DNA: TGCAGCGTTGGAGCCGCGACAGGGTTCGAGCAGTACTTC. This gives the protein CSVGAATGFEQYF.

The chain carries TRBV28 and TRBJ1-4; a possible D gene is TRBD1 (6 bases). V lost 7 bases, J lost 7 bases, and 13 bases lay in between. The CDR3 has 13 residues. Germline CDR1 reads MDHEN; CDR2 reads SYDVKM. The CDR3 loop reads CASKGGYGEKLFF. DNA of the CDR3: TGTGCCAGCAAGGGGGGCTACGGTGAAAAACTGTTTTTT.

This rearrangement joins TRBV29-1 to TRBJ2-1, with 10 nucleotides matching TRBD2. Trimming removed 6 bases from V and 7 bases from J; junction bases left unmatched: 18. The CDR3 loop spans 17 amino acids. CDR1 is SQVTM, CDR2 ANQGSEA, per germline. DNA for the CDR3: TGCAGCGTAGAAACACGAAACCCGGGACTAGCGCTGAATGAGCAGTTCTTC. Translated, it gives CSVETRNPGLALNEQFF.

The J gene is TRBJ1-5, the V gene TRBV6-1, with a weak D call TRBD1 (5 bases). Germline loops: CDR1 MNHNS, CDR2 SASEGT. The CDR3 totals 13 residues. Trimming pared 4 bases from V and 5 bases from J, leaving 9 bases between. CDR3 bases: TGTGCCAGCAGTGGCGGCAGGGATCAGCCCCAGCATTTT. Translated: CASSGGRDQPQHF.

This clonotype was seen only a few times. This chain uses TRBV20-1 with TRBJ2-5; 9 nucleotides align to TRBD1. After removal of 6 bases from V and 1 base from J, the junction contained 6 bases not matched to a gene. Per germline, CDR1 DFQATT and CDR2 SNEGSKA (reference sequence). The length of the CDR3 is 14 residues. CDR3 sequence: CSAWGGQGQETQYF. The DNA for the CDR3 is TGCAGTGCCTGGGGGGGACAGGGCCAAGAGACCCAGTACTTC.

This chain uses TRBV20-1 with TRBJ1-1, with D unclear. Germline V CDR1 and CDR2: DFQATT, SNEGSKA (reference sequence). V lost 4 bases and J 4 bases, leaving 10 bases between the germline ends. The CDR3 is 12 residues long. This chain's CDR3 is CSAIRGGTEAFF. In nucleotides, the CDR3 is TGCAGTGCTATTAGAGGTGGCACTGAAGCTTTCTTT.